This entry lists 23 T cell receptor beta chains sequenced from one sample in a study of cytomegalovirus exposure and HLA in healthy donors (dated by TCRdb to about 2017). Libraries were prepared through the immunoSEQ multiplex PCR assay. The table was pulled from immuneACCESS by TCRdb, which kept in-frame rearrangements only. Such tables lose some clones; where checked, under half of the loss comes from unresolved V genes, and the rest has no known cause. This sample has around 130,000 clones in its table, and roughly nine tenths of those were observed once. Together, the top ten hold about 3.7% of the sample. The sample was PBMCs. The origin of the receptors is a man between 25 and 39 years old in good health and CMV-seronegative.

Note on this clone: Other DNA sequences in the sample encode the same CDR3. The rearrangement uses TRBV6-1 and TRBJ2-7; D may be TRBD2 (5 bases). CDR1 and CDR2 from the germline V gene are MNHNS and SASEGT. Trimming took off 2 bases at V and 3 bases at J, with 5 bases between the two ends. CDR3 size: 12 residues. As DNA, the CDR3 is TGTGCCAGCAGTGAACGGGGCTACGAGCAGTACTTC. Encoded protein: CASSERGYEQYF.

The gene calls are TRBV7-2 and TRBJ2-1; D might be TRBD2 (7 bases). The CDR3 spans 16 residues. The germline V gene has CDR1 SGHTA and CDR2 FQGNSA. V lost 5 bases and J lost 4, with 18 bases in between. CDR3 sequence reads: CASSPWGGGLYNEQFF. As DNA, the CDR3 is TGTGCCAGCAGCCCCTGGGGAGGGGGGCTGTACAATGAGCAGTTCTTC.

CDR3 sequence reads: CSVPKPSRIQETQYF. The CDR3, as DNA: TGCAGCGTTCCGAAACCGTCCAGAATACAAGAGACCCAGTACTTC. This rearrangement joins TRBV29-1 to TRBJ2-5, with D uncertain. V was trimmed by 5 bases and J by 2 bases, leaving 18 bases between them. Germline loops: CDR1 SQVTM, CDR2 ANQGSEA. This CDR3 is built from 15 residues. Looking up the rest from reference TRBV29-1 and TRBJ2-5 gives the full variable domain: SAVISQKPSRDICQRGTSLTIQCQVDSQVTMMFWYRQQPGQSLTLIATANQGSEATYESGFVIDKFPISRPNLTFSTLTVSNMSPEDSSIYLCSVPKPSRIQETQYFGPGTRLLVL.

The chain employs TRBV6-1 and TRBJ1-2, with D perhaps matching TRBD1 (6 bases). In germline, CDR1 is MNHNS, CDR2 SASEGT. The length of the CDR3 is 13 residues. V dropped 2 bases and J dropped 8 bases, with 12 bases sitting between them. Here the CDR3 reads CASSELTGLGYTF. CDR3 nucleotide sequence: TGTGCCAGCAGTGAACTTACAGGGCTAGGCTACACCTTC.

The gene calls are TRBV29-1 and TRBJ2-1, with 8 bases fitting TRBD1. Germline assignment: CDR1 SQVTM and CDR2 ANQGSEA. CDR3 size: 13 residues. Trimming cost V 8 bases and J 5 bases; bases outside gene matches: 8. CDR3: CSFLETGDNEQFF. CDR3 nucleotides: TGCAGCTTTTTAGAGACAGGGGACAATGAGCAGTTCTTC.

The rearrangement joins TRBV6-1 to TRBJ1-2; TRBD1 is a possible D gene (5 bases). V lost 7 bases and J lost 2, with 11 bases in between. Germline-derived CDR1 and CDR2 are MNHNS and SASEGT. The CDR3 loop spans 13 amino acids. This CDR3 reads CASKPGLNYGYTF. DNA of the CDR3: TGTGCCAGCAAGCCGGGACTCAACTATGGCTACACCTTC.

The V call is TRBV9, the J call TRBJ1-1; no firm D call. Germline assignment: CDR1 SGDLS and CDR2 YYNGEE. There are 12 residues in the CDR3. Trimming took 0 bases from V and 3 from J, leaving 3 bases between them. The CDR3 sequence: CASSVADTEAFF. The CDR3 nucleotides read TGTGCCAGCAGCGTAGCGGACACTGAAGCTTTCTTT.

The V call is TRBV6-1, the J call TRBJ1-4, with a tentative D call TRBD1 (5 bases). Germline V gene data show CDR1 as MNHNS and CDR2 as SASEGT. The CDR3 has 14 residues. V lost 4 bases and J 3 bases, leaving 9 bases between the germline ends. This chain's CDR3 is CASSAQGANEKLFF. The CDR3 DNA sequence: TGTGCCAGCAGTGCACAAGGGGCTAATGAAAAACTGTTTTTT.

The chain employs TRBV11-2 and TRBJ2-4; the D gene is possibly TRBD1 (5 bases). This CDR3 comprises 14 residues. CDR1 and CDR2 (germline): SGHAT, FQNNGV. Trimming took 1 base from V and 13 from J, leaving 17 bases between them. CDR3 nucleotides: TGTGCCAGCAGCTTAGCCCAAACCCGACAGCGACAGTACTTC. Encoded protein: CASSLAQTRQRQYF.

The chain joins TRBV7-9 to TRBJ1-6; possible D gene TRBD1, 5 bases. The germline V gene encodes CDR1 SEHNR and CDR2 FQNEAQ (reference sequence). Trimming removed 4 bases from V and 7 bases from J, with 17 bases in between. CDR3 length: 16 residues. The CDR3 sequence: CASSSDRDGGNSPLHF. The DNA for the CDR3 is TGTGCCAGCAGCTCAGACCGGGACGGGGGGAATTCACCCCTCCACTTT. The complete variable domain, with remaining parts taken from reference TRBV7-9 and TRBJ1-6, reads DTGVSQNPRHKITKRGQNVTFRCDPISEHNRLYWYRQTLGQGPEFLTYFQNEAQLEKSRLLSDRFSAERPKGSFSTLEIQRTEQGDSAMYLCASSSDRDGGNSPLHFGNGTRLTVT.

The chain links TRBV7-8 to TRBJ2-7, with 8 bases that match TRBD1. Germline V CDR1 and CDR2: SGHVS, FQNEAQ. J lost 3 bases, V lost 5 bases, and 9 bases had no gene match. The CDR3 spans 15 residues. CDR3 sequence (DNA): TGTGCCAGCAGCGTCTACAGGGGGGCAAGCTACGAGCAGTACTTC. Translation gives CASSVYRGASYEQYF.

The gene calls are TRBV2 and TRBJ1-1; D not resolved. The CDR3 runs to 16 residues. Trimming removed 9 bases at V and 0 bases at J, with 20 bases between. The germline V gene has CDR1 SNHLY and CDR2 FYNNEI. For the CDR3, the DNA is TGTGCCAGAAATCAGGATGCCCTTCTCATGAACACTGAAGCTTTCTTT. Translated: CARNQDALLMNTEAFF. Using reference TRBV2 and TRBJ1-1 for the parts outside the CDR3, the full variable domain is EPEVTQTPSHQVTQMGQEVILRCVPISNHLYFYWYRQILGQKVEFLVSFYNNEISEKSEIFDDQFSVERPDGSNFTLKIRSTKLEDSAMYFCARNQDALLMNTEAFFGQGTRLTVV.

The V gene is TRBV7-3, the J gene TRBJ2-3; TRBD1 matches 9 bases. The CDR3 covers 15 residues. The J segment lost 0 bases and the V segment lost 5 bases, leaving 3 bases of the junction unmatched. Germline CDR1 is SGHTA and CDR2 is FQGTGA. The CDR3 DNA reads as TGTGCCAGCAGCGTACAGGGGGCTAGCACAGATACGCAGTATTTT. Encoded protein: CASSVQGASTDTQYF.

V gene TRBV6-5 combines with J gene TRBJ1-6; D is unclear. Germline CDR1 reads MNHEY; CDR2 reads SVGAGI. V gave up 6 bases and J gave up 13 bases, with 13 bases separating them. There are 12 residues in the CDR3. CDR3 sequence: CASSQPGFPLHF. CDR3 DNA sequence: TGTGCCAGCAGCCAACCTGGCTTCCCCCTCCACTTT.

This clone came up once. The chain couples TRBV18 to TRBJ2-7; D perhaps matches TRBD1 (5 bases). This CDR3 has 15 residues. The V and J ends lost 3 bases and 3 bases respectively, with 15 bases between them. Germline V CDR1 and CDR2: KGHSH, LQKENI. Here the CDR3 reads CASSPMGQPDYEQYF. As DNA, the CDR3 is TGTGCCAGCTCACCGATGGGGCAGCCTGACTACGAGCAGTACTTC.

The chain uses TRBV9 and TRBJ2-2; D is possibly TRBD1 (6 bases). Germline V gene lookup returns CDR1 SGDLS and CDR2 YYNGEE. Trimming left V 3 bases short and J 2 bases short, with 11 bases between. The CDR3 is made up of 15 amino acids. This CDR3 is CASSARQANTGELFF. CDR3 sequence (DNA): TGTGCCAGCAGCGCCCGACAGGCTAACACCGGGGAGCTGTTTTTT. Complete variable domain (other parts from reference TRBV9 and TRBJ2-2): DSGVTQTPKHLITATGQRVTLRCSPRSGDLSVYWYQQSLDQGLQFLIQYYNGEERAKGNILERFSAQQFPDLHSELNLSSLELGDSALYFCASSARQANTGELFFGEGSRLTVL.

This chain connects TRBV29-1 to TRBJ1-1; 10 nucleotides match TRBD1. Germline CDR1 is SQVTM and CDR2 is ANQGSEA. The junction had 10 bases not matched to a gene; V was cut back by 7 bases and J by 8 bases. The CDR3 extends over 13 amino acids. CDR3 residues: CSAALTGGGEAFF. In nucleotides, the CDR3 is TGCAGCGCTGCCCTGACAGGGGGCGGGGAAGCTTTCTTT. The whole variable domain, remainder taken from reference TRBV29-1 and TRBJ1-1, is SAVISQKPSRDICQRGTSLTIQCQVDSQVTMMFWYRQQPGQSLTLIATANQGSEATYESGFVIDKFPISRPNLTFSTLTVSNMSPEDSSIYLCSAALTGGGEAFFGQGTRLTVV.

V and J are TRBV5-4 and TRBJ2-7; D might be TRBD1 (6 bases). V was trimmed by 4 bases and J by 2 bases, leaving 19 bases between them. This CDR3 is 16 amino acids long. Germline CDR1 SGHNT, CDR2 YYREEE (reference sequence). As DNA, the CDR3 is TGTGCCAGCAGCGGCGGACAGTCCGTGTGGGCCTACGAGCAGTACTTC. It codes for CASSGGQSVWAYEQYF.

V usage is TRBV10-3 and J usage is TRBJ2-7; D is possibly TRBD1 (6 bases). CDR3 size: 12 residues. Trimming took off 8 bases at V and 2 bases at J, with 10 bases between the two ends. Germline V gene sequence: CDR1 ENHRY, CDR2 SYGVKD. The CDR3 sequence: CAIGEGAYEQYF. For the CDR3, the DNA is TGTGCCATCGGAGAGGGGGCCTACGAGCAGTACTTC.

CDR3 sequence reads: CASSLTGTQETQYF. The CDR3 DNA is TGTGCCAGCAGCTTAACGGGAACTCAAGAGACCCAGTACTTC. The chain has TRBV7-9 and TRBJ2-5; D may be TRBD2 (5 bases). Between the trimmed V and J ends, which lost 2 bases and 2 bases, there was a span of 9 bases. There are 14 residues in the CDR3. Germline V gene sequence: CDR1 SEHNR, CDR2 FQNEAQ (reference sequence).

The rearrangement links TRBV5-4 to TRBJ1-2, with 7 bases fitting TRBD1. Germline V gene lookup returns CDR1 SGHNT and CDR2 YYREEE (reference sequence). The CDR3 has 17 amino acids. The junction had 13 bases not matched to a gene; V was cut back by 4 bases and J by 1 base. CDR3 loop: CASSLGRQGHLNYGYTF. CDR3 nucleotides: TGTGCCAGCAGCCTCGGTAGACAGGGACACCTTAACTATGGCTACACCTTC.

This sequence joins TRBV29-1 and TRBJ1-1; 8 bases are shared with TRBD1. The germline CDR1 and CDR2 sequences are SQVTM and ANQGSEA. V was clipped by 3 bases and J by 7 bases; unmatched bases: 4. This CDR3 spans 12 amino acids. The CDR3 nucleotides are TGCAGCGTTGAGTCAGGGGGCGGTGAAGCTTTCTTT. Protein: CSVESGGGEAFF. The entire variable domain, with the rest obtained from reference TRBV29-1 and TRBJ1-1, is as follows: SAVISQKPSRDICQRGTSLTIQCQVDSQVTMMFWYRQQPGQSLTLIATANQGSEATYESGFVIDKFPISRPNLTFSTLTVSNMSPEDSSIYLCSVESGGGEAFFGQGTRLTVV.

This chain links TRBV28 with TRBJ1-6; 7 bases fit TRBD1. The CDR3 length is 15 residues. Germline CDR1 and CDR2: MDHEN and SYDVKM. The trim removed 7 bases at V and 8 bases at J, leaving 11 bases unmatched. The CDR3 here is CASTLSTGADSPLHF. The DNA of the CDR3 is TGTGCCAGCACCCTAAGTACAGGGGCCGATTCACCCCTCCACTTT.